Shown below are 15 T cell receptor beta chains from a single sample sequenced in a study of CD8 T cells in Susac syndrome. The RNA input was about 0.45 to 1 ug, and it was reverse transcribed with random hexamers. MiXCR, applied by TCRdb to the immunoSEQ multiplex PCR reads, yields one record per CDR3 protein. This table holds around 170,000 distinct CDR3 sequences, almost 96% found once. The sequenced sample was CD4+ T cells from PBMCs. The source is a human donor with Susac syndrome.

The chain recombines TRBV12-3 or TRBV12-4 with TRBJ2-5; tentatively, D is TRBD2 (7 bases). V was pared by 3 bases and J by 4 bases, with 21 bases between. The CDR3 is 17 amino acids. The CDR3 loop is CASSFQLADSNGETQYF. The CDR3 bases are TGTGCCAGCAGTTTTCAGCTAGCGGACAGCAACGGAGAGACCCAGTACTTC.

The rearrangement uses TRBV18 and TRBJ2-3; D possibly corresponds to TRBD1 (6 bases). CDR1 and CDR2 (germline): KGHSH, LQKENI. The CDR3 contains 14 residues. The V gene lost 5 bases and the J gene lost 5 bases, with 14 bases spanning the gap. In DNA, the CDR3 is TGTGCCAGCTCAAAGGAACCGGGACAAGATACGCAGTATTTT. Residues: CASSKEPGQDTQYF.

CDR3 loop: CASSGGGTTDTQYF. CDR3 DNA: TGTGCCAGCAGCGGCGGGGGAACCACAGATACGCAGTATTTT. The chain has TRBV28 and TRBJ2-3; 7 bases line up with TRBD2. CDR3 size: 14 residues. Germline lookup yields CDR1 MDHEN and CDR2 SYDVKM. The ends lost 6 bases at V and 2 bases at J; junction bases unmatched: 5.

The chain joins TRBV12-3 or TRBV12-4 to TRBJ2-5; 8 positions match TRBD2. This CDR3 has 13 residues. Losses at the gene ends were 3 bases for V and 4 bases for J; bases not matched to a gene: 1. The CDR3 region is CASSLGTRETQYF. CDR3 coding DNA: TGTGCCAGCAGTTTGGGGACTAGAGAGACCCAGTACTTC.

This clonotype appeared a single time. This chain connects TRBV18 to TRBJ2-1; D possibly corresponds to TRBD2 (5 bases). In germline, CDR1 is KGHSH, CDR2 LQKENI. Trimming removed 3 bases at V and 1 base at J, with 10 bases between. The CDR3 is 15 amino acids. The CDR3 coding sequence is TGTGCCAGCTCACCCCGGCGGGTGTCCTACAATGAGCAGTTCTTC. Amino acids: CASSPRRVSYNEQFF.

This clonotype showed up just once. This chain joins TRBV4-2 and TRBJ1-1; no firm D call. Looked up from germline, CDR1 is LGHNA and CDR2 is YNFKEQ. V shed 1 base and J shed 4 bases, with 10 bases lying between them. CDR3 length: 14 amino acids. The CDR3: CASSQGAGSTEAFF. CDR3 nucleotides: TGTGCCAGCAGCCAAGGGGCCGGGAGCACTGAAGCTTTCTTT.

The rearrangement joins TRBV29-1 to TRBJ2-1; 7 bases fit TRBD2. The length of the CDR3 is 16 residues. The J segment lost 4 bases and the V segment lost 6 bases, leaving 15 bases of the junction unmatched. Looked up from germline, CDR1 is SQVTM and CDR2 is ANQGSEA. The CDR3 reads CSVKDSAGVGYNEQFF. The DNA for the CDR3 is TGCAGCGTGAAGGACTCGGCGGGGGTGGGTTACAATGAGCAGTTCTTC.

This chain joins TRBV4-1 and TRBJ2-2; possible D gene TRBD2, 7 bases. CDR3 length equals 16 residues. From germline, CDR1 is MGHRA and CDR2 YSYEKL. Trimming left V 6 bases short and J 5 bases short, with 19 bases between. CDR3 sequence: CASSPAGGPRTGELFF. CDR3 DNA sequence: TGCGCCAGCAGTCCGGCCGGGGGGCCCCGAACCGGGGAGCTGTTTTTT.

The chain couples TRBV2 to TRBJ2-5; a possible D gene is TRBD1 (6 bases). Germline V CDR1 and CDR2: SNHLY, FYNNEI. V was clipped by 5 bases and J by 4 bases, with 14 bases between them. The CDR3 loop spans 14 amino acids. CDR3 DNA: TGTGCCAGCAGTTACACAGGGATTGCAGAGACCCAGTACTTC. Translating gives CASSYTGIAETQYF.

The CDR3 sequence: CASSNGQGAQFGYGYTF. The CDR3 DNA reads TGTGCCAGCAGCAATGGACAGGGGGCCCAATTTGGGTATGGCTACACCTTC. The chain is built from TRBV5-4 and TRBJ1-2, with 11 bases that match TRBD1. The CDR3 has 17 residues. V trimming: 4 bases; J trimming: 5 bases; junction bases outside the gene matches: 13. In germline, CDR1 is SGHNT, CDR2 YYREEE (reference sequence). Together with reference TRBV5-4 and TRBJ1-2, the CDR3 gives the full variable domain: ETGVTQSPTHLIKTRGQQVTLRCSSQSGHNTVSWYQQALGQGPQFIFQYYREEENGRGNFPPRFSGLQFPNYSSELNVNALELDDSALYLCASSNGQGAQFGYGYTFGSGTRLTVV.

The V call is TRBV9, the J call TRBJ1-2; TRBD1 aligns across 9 bases. Germline V gives CDR1 SGDLS, CDR2 YYNGEE. The CDR3 is 13 amino acids. V trimming: 2 bases; J trimming: 10 bases; junction bases outside the gene matches: 6. CDR3 bases: TGTGCCAGCAGCGTTAGGACAGGGGTCGACTACACCTTC. Its protein is CASSVRTGVDYTF. The variable domain in full, with the rest retrieved from reference TRBV9 and TRBJ1-2, is DSGVTQTPKHLITATGQRVTLRCSPRSGDLSVYWYQQSLDQGLQFLIQYYNGEERAKGNILERFSAQQFPDLHSELNLSSLELGDSALYFCASSVRTGVDYTFGSGTRLTVV.

The rearrangement uses TRBV7-9 and TRBJ1-1, with 7 nucleotides matching TRBD1. Germline-derived CDR1 and CDR2 are SEHNR and FQNEAQ (reference sequence). This CDR3 is built from 17 residues. With V trimmed by 5 bases and J by 1 base, 13 bases remained unmatched. CDR3 loop: CASSPRRPGTANTEAFF. The CDR3 DNA reads as TGTGCCAGCAGCCCCCGCCGCCCCGGGACAGCGAACACTGAAGCTTTCTTT.

The chain joins TRBV20-1 to TRBJ2-5, with 7 bases fitting TRBD2. Losses at the gene ends were 0 bases for V and 5 bases for J; bases not matched to a gene: 6. Germline V gives CDR1 DFQATT, CDR2 SNEGSKA (reference sequence). This CDR3 comprises 14 residues. The chain's CDR3 is CSAREPSGVETQYF. In DNA, the CDR3 is TGCAGTGCTAGAGAGCCCAGCGGGGTGGAGACCCAGTACTTC.

This chain uses TRBV27 with TRBJ2-7; 7 nucleotides line up with TRBD1. The CDR3 runs 14 residues. V lost 5 bases to trimming and J lost 2 bases; unmatched junction nucleotides: 6. Germline V gene lookup returns CDR1 MNHEY and CDR2 SMNVEV (reference sequence). CDR3: CASSRYRGAYEQYF. In nucleotides, the CDR3 is TGTGCCAGCAGTCGATACAGGGGAGCCTACGAGCAGTACTTC.

The V gene is TRBV30, the J gene TRBJ2-7, with a tentative D call TRBD1 (5 bases). Trimming shortened V by 4 bases and J by 4 bases, and 20 bases separated the two germline ends. The CDR3 loop spans 15 amino acids. The V gene's germline CDR1 is GTSNPN and CDR2 SVGIG (reference sequence). CDR3 residues: CAWTSPHAGRYEQYF. CDR3 in DNA: TGTGCCTGGACCTCCCCTCATGCAGGGCGGTACGAGCAGTACTTC.